The 4 T cell receptor beta chains given below trace back to one sample, sequenced in a study of shared clonotypes between healthy human individuals. Here immunoSEQ multiplex PCR was the method, and the copy in TCRdb shows in-frame clones only, minus some. In the table there are fewer than 850,000 clones, less than 80% of which are singletons. The sequencing sample was made of memory CD4+ T cells sorted from blood. Subset reported: CD45RA-negative fraction. These receptors were collected from a woman aged 25 to 39 in good health.

Of note for this clone: Other DNA sequences within the sample encode an identical CDR3. This chain connects TRBV7-2 to TRBJ1-5; D unclear. The CDR3 runs to 14 residues. Germline values: CDR1 SGHTA, CDR2 FQGNSA. Trimming removed 1 base at V and 5 bases at J, with 9 bases between. CDR3 amino acids: CASSLGQAYQPQHF. In DNA form, the CDR3 reads TGTGCCAGCAGCTTAGGGCAGGCCTATCAGCCCCAGCATTTT.

This chain joins TRBV5-1 and TRBJ1-1; the D gene is possibly TRBD1 (5 bases). The CDR3 has 15 residues. Germline V CDR1 and CDR2: SGHRS, YFSETQ. V shed 2 bases and J shed 0 bases, with 11 bases lying between them. The CDR3 nucleotides read TGCGCCAGCAGCTTCTTCCCGACAGTGAACACTGAAGCTTTCTTT. Translating it yields CASSFFPTVNTEAFF.

Written as DNA, the CDR3 is TGTGCCAGCAGCAGGAGAGGTTCAGAAAAGATTGCGCAGTACTTC. Translated, it gives CASSRRGSEKIAQYF. This rearrangement joins TRBV6-5 to TRBJ2-7, with D hard to call. V was clipped by 6 bases and J by 9 bases, with 24 bases between them. This CDR3 region has 15 residues. Germline-derived CDR1 and CDR2 are MNHEY and SVGAGI.

This clone showed up just once. The V gene is TRBV5-6, the J gene TRBJ2-5; 11 bases match TRBD2. The ends lost 5 bases at V and 3 bases at J; junction bases unmatched: 3. This CDR3 is built from 14 residues. Per germline, CDR1 SGHDT and CDR2 YYEEEE. The CDR3 loop is CASRGGLAEETQYF. As DNA, the CDR3 is TGTGCCAGCAGAGGGGGACTAGCGGAAGAGACCCAGTACTTC.